Listed here is a single T cell receptor beta chain. This sample stems from a study of blood T cell repertoires in COVID-19. Study-wide context: The samples span acute and convalescent COVID-19 from the United States, Italy and Spain.

CDR1 SGHTA and CDR2 FQGNSA come from the germline V gene. V was pared by 1 base and J by 7 bases, with 10 bases between. The CDR3 runs 13 residues. As handled by the study authors: Estimation of nucleated cell counts relied on the amplification of reference gene primers. Clones were read by immunoSEQ multiplex PCR, and TCRdb kept only the in-frame ones, dropping some. V and J calls and clone size follow that table, whereas D and trimming were derived from the DNA. Here the sample spans 230,000 or so clones, about 79% being singletons. This TCR derives from a woman in her 40s who had recovered from COVID-19. The sample consisted of peripheral blood. V gene TRBV7-2 combines with J gene TRBJ1-2; possibly TRBD1 for D (5 bases). In DNA, the CDR3 is TGTGCCAGCAGCTTAGGACCCGGGGGTGGCTACACCTTC. It yields the protein CASSLGPGGGYTF.